The subject of this entry is one T cell receptor (beta chain). Its specificity is unknown. Looked up from germline, CDR1 is SGHTA and CDR2 is FQGNSA. This CDR3 is 17 amino acids long. The ends were cut back, 3 bases at V and 1 base at J, with 17 bases in the middle. The data were obtained in a study of shared clonotypes between healthy human individuals. Overall study: Ranging from 18 to 49 in age, donors were two women and three men. Each donor contributed plates that comprised three CD4 naive, three CD4 memory, two CD8 naive and one CD8 memory. Study-wide results and caveats: Approximately 5% of naive CD4 clonotypes were shared across several donors.

The assay used deep level. Only in-frame clones appear in the TCRdb table, and some are missing; sequencing was by immunoSEQ multiplex PCR. The sample holds a few million clones, roughly nine tenths seen once. The J gene is TRBJ2-3, the V gene TRBV7-2; D may be TRBD1 (8 bases). The TCR was taken from a man in his late teens or twenties in good health. The sequencing sample was made of naive CD4+ T cells sorted from blood. Subset indicated: CD45RA+ positively selected. CDR3 sequence: CASSFRLAQGGTDTQYF. The CDR3 coding sequence is TGTGCCAGCAGCTTTAGACTAGCACAGGGGGGCACAGATACGCAGTATTTT.